One sample yielded the 26 T cell receptor beta chains listed below, sequenced in a study of CD8 T cells in Susac syndrome (dated by TCRdb to between 2017 and 2020). Library prep was done by the immunoSEQ multiplex PCR assay. RNA was extracted with the RNeasy kit and about 0.5 to 1 ug was reverse transcribed using random hexamers. TCRdb itself trimmed the public reads at Q25 with fastp, ran MiXCR and retained productive beta chains. Every entry covers one CDR3 protein and lists the most common genes and DNA from its rows. Here the sample has about 190,000 distinct CDR3 sequences; nearly 97% occur a single time. Approximately 0.1% of the sample lies in the top ten. Material for sequencing was CD4+ T cells from PBMCs. The receptors originated from a human donor with Susac syndrome.

Note on this clonotype: One junction end disagrees with the germline gene, perhaps due to a read error. The chain joins TRBV7-7 to TRBJ2-5; 7 bases are shared with TRBD2. CDR3 length: 15 amino acids. The V gene's germline CDR1 is SSHAT and CDR2 FNYEAQ (reference sequence). CDR3 loop: CASSLAPRGQETQYF. The DNA for the CDR3 is TGTGCTAGCAGCTTAGCCCCGCGGGGGCAAGAGACCCAGTACTTC.

The chain employs TRBV20-1 and TRBJ1-1; 8 bases align to TRBD1. The CDR3 runs 12 residues. J gave up 4 bases and V 3 bases, and 1 base lay outside the gene matches. Germline CDR1 and CDR2: DFQATT and SNEGSKA (reference sequence). CDR3 residues: CSARTGVTEAFF. Here the CDR3 DNA reads TGCAGTGCTAGGACAGGGGTCACTGAAGCTTTCTTT.

This chain uses TRBV20-1 with TRBJ1-2; 8 bases map to TRBD1. Germline CDR1 DFQATT, CDR2 SNEGSKA (reference sequence). V lost 6 bases, J lost 3 bases, and 12 bases stayed unmatched. The CDR3 contains 15 residues. The CDR3 sequence: CSAIPGAGGDYGYTF. CDR3 nucleotide sequence: TGCAGTGCCATACCTGGGGCAGGGGGCGACTATGGCTACACCTTC.

The V gene is TRBV28, the J gene TRBJ1-2; 9 bases fit TRBD1. V lost 5 bases, J lost 8 bases, and 15 bases stayed unmatched. The CDR3 consists of 16 residues. Germline V gives CDR1 MDHEN, CDR2 SYDVKM. The CDR3 spells CASSAAPGTGMGGYTF. CDR3 bases: TGTGCCAGCAGTGCCGCACCCGGGACAGGGATGGGGGGCTACACCTTC.

The V gene is TRBV3-1, the J gene TRBJ1-2; D gene unclear. From germline, CDR1 is LGHDT and CDR2 YNNKEL (reference sequence). The V end was cut by 4 bases, the J end by 3 bases, with 9 bases between. This CDR3 comprises 13 residues. The CDR3 coding sequence is TGTGCCAGCAGCCGGAGGGAGGACTATGGCTACACCTTC. Residues: CASSRREDYGYTF.

J is TRBJ1-6 and V is TRBV6-1, with D perhaps TRBD1 (5 bases). V was shortened by 5 bases and J by 0 bases, with 14 bases between the two germline ends. The CDR3 has 17 residues. Germline CDR1 is MNHNS and CDR2 is SASEGT. The CDR3 region is CASSRQPGSSYNSPLHF. The CDR3 DNA sequence: TGTGCCAGCAGTCGACAGCCGGGAAGCTCCTATAATTCACCCCTCCACTTT.

The chain uses TRBV19 and TRBJ1-1; D may be TRBD1 (6 bases). This CDR3 comprises 14 residues. Trimming took 0 bases from V and 3 from J, leaving 8 bases between them. The germline gives CDR1 LNHDA, CDR2 SQIVND (reference sequence). Here the CDR3 DNA reads TGTGCCAGTAGTATAGATGCAGGGGACACTGAAGCTTTCTTT. It codes for CASSIDAGDTEAFF.

V gene TRBV11-2 combines with J gene TRBJ2-7, with TRBD2 matching 10 bases. The V gene's germline CDR1 is SGHAT and CDR2 FQNNGV. Trimming removed 5 bases from V and 3 bases from J; junction bases left unmatched: 13. This CDR3 has 17 amino acids. In nucleotides, the CDR3 is TGTGCCAGCAGCCCATGGGGGACTAGCGCGCTAGTCTACGAGCAGTACTTC. Amino acid sequence: CASSPWGTSALVYEQYF.

The gene calls are TRBV4-1 and TRBJ1-5; no definite D call. The germline V gene encodes CDR1 MGHRA and CDR2 YSYEKL. The CDR3 has 15 residues. With 3 bases removed from V and 4 bases from J, the gap between germline ends came to 13 bases. DNA for the CDR3: TGCGCCAGCAGCCAGCCCGGGATCGGGAATCAGCCCCAGCATTTT. This gives the protein CASSQPGIGNQPQHF.

This clonotype was counted a single time. The V and J genes are TRBV6-6 and TRBJ2-5; 11 nucleotides match TRBD1. The CDR3 has 14 amino acids. The V gene's germline CDR1 is MNHNY and CDR2 SVGAGI (reference sequence). The ends lost 4 bases at V and 6 bases at J; junction bases unmatched: 4. Here the CDR3 DNA reads TGTGCCAGCAGTTCCGGACAGGGGGCAAAGACCCAGTACTTC. This codes for CASSSGQGAKTQYF.

This rearrangement joins TRBV5-1 to TRBJ2-7; possible D gene TRBD1, 6 bases. Trimming removed 3 bases from V and 4 bases from J, with 11 bases in between. Germline lookup yields CDR1 SGHRS and CDR2 YFSETQ. CDR3 length equals 13 residues. This CDR3 reads CASSSGDRYEQYF. CDR3 bases: TGCGCCAGCAGCTCAGGGGACCGATACGAGCAGTACTTC.

The chain carries TRBV15 and TRBJ2-5; D uncertain. In germline, CDR1 is LNHNV, CDR2 YYDKDF (reference sequence). Trimming shortened V by 6 bases and J by 2 bases, and 19 bases separated the two germline ends. This CDR3 is 16 amino acids long. CDR3 nucleotide sequence: TGTGCCACCAGAAGTGCCTATAGCCCCCAACAAGAGACCCAGTACTTC. Protein product: CATRSAYSPQQETQYF.

This chain connects TRBV30 to TRBJ1-6; perhaps TRBD1 as D (6 bases). The CDR3 spans 15 residues. Trimming took 0 bases from V and 7 from J, leaving 13 bases between them. Germline V gene data show CDR1 as GTSNPN and CDR2 as SVGIG (reference sequence). DNA of the CDR3: TGTGCCTGGAGTGTCGGGGGGGGCCGGAATTCACCCCTCCACTTT. This codes for CAWSVGGGRNSPLHF.

This chain connects TRBV3-1 to TRBJ2-3; 12 bases are a match to TRBD2. This CDR3 is built from 16 residues. V gave up 4 bases and J gave up 3 bases; unmatched junction bases: 5. The V gene's germline CDR1 is LGHDT and CDR2 YNNKEL (reference sequence). The CDR3 DNA sequence: TGTGCCAGCAGCCCCCGGACTAGCGGGGCGACAGATACGCAGTATTTT. The encoded protein is CASSPRTSGATDTQYF.

This chain connects TRBV12-3 or TRBV12-4 to TRBJ1-3, with no clear D. V lost 6 bases to trimming and J lost 4 bases, with 19 bases between them. The CDR3 contains 16 residues. The CDR3 DNA reads TGTGCCAGCAGCCTTCTGATAGGGAGGACCGGAAACACCATATATTTT. The encoded protein is CASSLLIGRTGNTIYF.

V gene TRBV20-1 combines with J gene TRBJ1-5; D perhaps matches TRBD1 (5 bases). V dropped 3 bases and J dropped 5 bases, with 11 bases sitting between them. Germline V gene lookup returns CDR1 DFQATT and CDR2 SNEGSKA (reference sequence). The CDR3 loop spans 13 amino acids. CDR3 DNA: TGCAGTGCTAGCAGGGATGTGGATCAGCCCCAGCATTTT. Translated, it gives CSASRDVDQPQHF.

The chain employs TRBV23-1 and TRBJ1-1; D is uncertain. TRBV23-1 is given ORF status, its function remaining uncertain. This CDR3 spans 14 amino acids. With 4 bases removed from V and 1 base from J, the gap between germline ends came to 10 bases. The CDR3 DNA follows: TGCGCCAGCAGTCGAAGGACGGAGAACACTGAAGCTTTCTTT. This gives the protein CASSRRTENTEAFF.

The V call is TRBV2, the J call TRBJ1-2; the D is unclear. CDR1 is SNHLY, CDR2 FYNNEI, per germline. CDR3 size: 13 residues. The V gene lost 3 bases and the J gene lost 8 bases, with 13 bases spanning the gap. The CDR3 reads CASSDAGATGYTF. CDR3 coding DNA: TGTGCCAGCAGTGACGCAGGAGCAACAGGCTACACCTTC.

This sequence joins TRBV5-4 and TRBJ2-3, with 9 positions matching TRBD2. V shed 6 bases and J 0 bases; nucleotides not matched to a gene: 11. CDR1 and CDR2 (germline): SGHNT, YYREEE (reference sequence). The CDR3 spans 17 residues. Here the CDR3 DNA reads TGTGCCAGCAACCTAGCGGGGACAGACTCTAGCACAGATACGCAGTATTTT. Its protein product is CASNLAGTDSSTDTQYF. The entire variable domain, with the rest obtained from reference TRBV5-4 and TRBJ2-3, is as follows: ETGVTQSPTHLIKTRGQQVTLRCSSQSGHNTVSWYQQALGQGPQFIFQYYREEENGRGNFPPRFSGLQFPNYSSELNVNALELDDSALYLCASNLAGTDSSTDTQYFGPGTRLTVL.

The V gene is TRBV7-9, the J gene TRBJ2-1; the D gene is possibly TRBD2 (5 bases). Germline loops: CDR1 SEHNR, CDR2 FQNEAQ (reference sequence). The CDR3 extends over 14 amino acids. The V end lost 5 bases, the J end lost 8 bases, and 16 bases lay between the germline ends. CDR3 DNA sequence: TGTGCCAGCAGCCCCCGCACTAGTGCGGATGAGCAGTTCTTC. It codes for CASSPRTSADEQFF.

The chain joins TRBV4-1 to TRBJ2-1, with 10 bases matching TRBD2. V trimming: 3 bases; J trimming: 6 bases; junction bases outside the gene matches: 8. Germline CDR1 and CDR2: MGHRA and YSYEKL. This CDR3 contains 16 residues. The chain's CDR3 is CASSHSAGGPGNEQFF. CDR3 nucleotides: TGCGCCAGCAGCCATTCAGCGGGGGGGCCTGGCAATGAGCAGTTCTTC.

The V gene is TRBV18, the J gene TRBJ1-1; D remains unclear. This CDR3 contains 12 residues. Germline CDR1 KGHSH, CDR2 LQKENI. V was cut by 3 bases and J by 4 bases, with 6 bases left in between. The CDR3 DNA reads as TGTGCCAGCTCACCGCAAACCACTGAAGCTTTCTTT. Translated: CASSPQTTEAFF.

The rearrangement links TRBV20-1 to TRBJ2-3, with D maybe TRBD1 (6 bases). Trimming removed 0 bases from V and 6 bases from J, with 13 bases in between. Germline CDR1 is DFQATT and CDR2 is SNEGSKA (reference sequence). The CDR3 runs 14 residues. The DNA for the CDR3 is TGCAGTGCTAGAGATTTGGACAGTCCGGATACGCAGTATTTT. Translated: CSARDLDSPDTQYF.

The chain combines TRBV12-3 or TRBV12-4 with TRBJ1-1; tentatively, D is TRBD1 (5 bases). CDR3 length: 12 amino acids. V lost 3 bases, J lost 9 bases, and 11 bases lay in between. CDR3 protein: CASSLGGGQAFF. The CDR3 nucleotides are TGTGCCAGCAGTTTGGGGGGGGGTCAAGCTTTCTTT.

This chain joins TRBV29-1 and TRBJ2-5; 9 bases align to TRBD2. V dropped 4 bases and J dropped 5; count of bases not matched to a gene: 8. There are 14 residues in the CDR3. The germline V gene encodes CDR1 SQVTM and CDR2 ANQGSEA. The CDR3 reads CSVGGGAWLETQYF. CDR3 in DNA: TGCAGCGTTGGCGGGGGGGCTTGGTTGGAGACCCAGTACTTC.

V is TRBV5-1 and J is TRBJ1-6; 8 nucleotides agree with TRBD1. The CDR3 is 15 amino acids. The trim removed 3 bases at V and 9 bases at J, leaving 8 bases unmatched. Germline CDR1 reads SGHRS; CDR2 reads YFSETQ. This CDR3 is CASSSGQGAGSPLHF. CDR3 nucleotides: TGCGCCAGCAGCTCCGGACAGGGAGCGGGTTCACCCCTCCACTTT.